The 9 T cell receptor beta chains below come from one sample, sequenced in a study of T cells in Graves' hyperthyroidism and ophthalmopathy (dated by TCRdb to about 2019). Library method: multiplex PCR. Instrument used: Illumina HiSeq 2000. The TCR beta CDR3 regions were amplified from RNA transcripts. The first round of RT-PCR for the TCR CDR3 was performed with the HTBI primer set and the Qiagen OneStep RT-PCR kit. TCRdb handled the public reads itself, with Q25 trimming in fastp and clone calling in MiXCR, and kept productive beta chains. CDR3 protein duplicates are merged, each entry listing the most common genes and DNA. The sample includes 300,000 or so distinct CDR3 sequences, with approximately 18% observed a single time. Around 50% of the sample belongs to the ten largest clones. The sample consisted of blood. The receptors stem from a woman aged 50 to 65 with Graves' hyperthyroidism.

The chain employs TRBV6-1 and TRBJ1-1, with 8 bases lining up with TRBD1. The germline gives CDR1 MNHNS, CDR2 SASEGT. Unmatched junction bases numbered 5, after V lost 5 bases and J lost 3 bases. This CDR3 is 14 amino acids long. The CDR3 DNA sequence: TGTGCCAGCAGTACAGGGGGAGGCTACACTGAAGCTTTCTTT. It specifies CASSTGGGYTEAFF.

This clonotype was picked up a small number of times. The rearrangement uses TRBV10-2 and TRBJ2-1; D may be TRBD1 (5 bases). Germline assignment: CDR1 WSHSY and CDR2 SAAADI. CDR3 size: 13 residues. Trimming cost V 2 bases and J 8 bases, with 10 bases left between them. CDR3 sequence: CASSEPGQYEQFF. As DNA, the CDR3 is TGCGCCAGCAGTGAGCCTGGACAATATGAGCAGTTCTTC.

This clonotype was observed at least ten times. The chain carries TRBV2 and TRBJ2-7, with 9 bases lining up with TRBD2. Germline V gene data show CDR1 as SNHLY and CDR2 as FYNNEI. Germline trimming cut 0 bases from V and 5 bases from J; bases unmatched to any gene: 2. This CDR3 contains 14 residues. The CDR3 loop reads CASSEARGGNEQYF. CDR3 bases: TGTGCCAGCAGTGAAGCGCGGGGGGGCAACGAGCAGTACTTC.

The CDR3 loop reads CATRREADEKLFF. CDR3 nucleotide sequence: TGTGCCACCCGAAGGGAAGCTGATGAAAAACTGTTTTTT. The chain employs TRBV19 and TRBJ1-4; D is undetermined. CDR3 size: 13 residues. V was pared by 10 bases and J by 6 bases, with 15 bases between. Germline CDR1 is LNHDA and CDR2 is SQIVND (reference sequence).

The V call is TRBV6-1, the J call TRBJ2-1, with TRBD2 identical over 8 bases. The CDR3 has 14 residues. Germline assignment: CDR1 MNHNS and CDR2 SASEGT. V lost 6 bases and J lost 14; bases outside the gene matches: 15. CDR3 nucleotides: TGTGCCAGCAGAACCGGGACTAGTTCGATTAAGAAGTTCTTC. Translating gives CASRTGTSSIKKFF.

The rearrangement uses TRBV19 and TRBJ2-1; possibly TRBD2 for D (6 bases). The CDR3 has 16 residues. Germline-derived CDR1 and CDR2 are LNHDA and SQIVND (reference sequence). V lost 3 bases and J lost 1, with 13 bases in between. CDR3 nucleotide sequence: TGTGCCAGTAGTATGAGTAAGCGGGCATCCTACAATGAGCAGTTCTTC. Its translation is CASSMSKRASYNEQFF. The complete variable domain, with remaining parts taken from reference TRBV19 and TRBJ2-1, reads DGGITQSPKYLFRKEGQNVTLSCEQNLNHDAMYWYRQDPGQGLRLIYYSQIVNDFQKGDIAEGYSVSREKKESFPLTVTSAQKNPTAFYLCASSMSKRASYNEQFFGPGTRLTVL.

The chain joins TRBV20-1 to TRBJ2-7, with TRBD2 matching over 9 bases. Germline V gene lookup returns CDR1 DFQATT and CDR2 SNEGSKA (reference sequence). The CDR3 contains 16 residues. V dropped 5 bases and J dropped 4; count of bases not matched to a gene: 15. The CDR3 reads CSARPRGRALLYEQYF. CDR3 DNA: TGCAGTGCTCGCCCGCGCGGGAGGGCCCTCTTATACGAGCAGTACTTC.

The genes are TRBV9 and TRBJ2-3; D possibly uses TRBD1 or TRBD2 (6 bases each). The CDR3 loop spans 14 amino acids. V was trimmed by 2 bases and J by 5 bases, leaving 12 bases between them. CDR1 is SGDLS and CDR2 is YYNGEE in the germline V gene. In DNA, the CDR3 is TGTGCCAGCAGCGTGGGGGGCTCTCGAGATACGCAGTATTTT. Its translation: CASSVGGSRDTQYF.

V is TRBV28 and J is TRBJ1-3, with D possibly TRBD1 on 5 matching bases. Germline CDR1 and CDR2: MDHEN and SYDVKM. The V gene lost 6 bases and the J gene lost 0 bases, with 24 bases spanning the gap. The CDR3 spans 19 residues. CDR3 amino acids: CASSLSLFEGEPSGNTIYF. Here the CDR3 DNA reads TGTGCCAGCAGCCTATCGTTGTTTGAAGGGGAACCCTCTGGAAACACCATATATTTT.